This T cell receptor (beta chain) is drawn from a study of monozygotic twins with inflammatory bowel disease. Study observations and caveats: In the analysis, different T cell subtypes could not be told apart. Fewer shared clonotypes with others were found in IBD patients than in healthy twins, especially with disease activity.

The CDR3 totals 15 residues. Germline assignment: CDR1 SGHVS and CDR2 FNYEAQ. A note on this clonotype: Its target is not known.

Whole blood that had not undergone T cell sorting provided the isolated total RNA. A template switching step added UMIs, each with a 6-nucleotide sample barcode. After re-calling the 5' RACE reads, TCRdb lists one entry per CDR3 protein, DNA absent. The record lists about 380,000 distinct CDR3 sequences, of which the ten most abundant hold about 2.5%. The sequence was obtained from a human donor with ulcerative colitis or Crohn's disease, or a healthy co-twin of an affected twin (not recorded which). The J gene is TRBJ1-1, the V gene TRBV7-6; TCRdb returns TRBD1, unconfirmable since there is no DNA. Sequencing was carried out using blood. The CDR3 sequence is CASSRKDRVNTEAFF.